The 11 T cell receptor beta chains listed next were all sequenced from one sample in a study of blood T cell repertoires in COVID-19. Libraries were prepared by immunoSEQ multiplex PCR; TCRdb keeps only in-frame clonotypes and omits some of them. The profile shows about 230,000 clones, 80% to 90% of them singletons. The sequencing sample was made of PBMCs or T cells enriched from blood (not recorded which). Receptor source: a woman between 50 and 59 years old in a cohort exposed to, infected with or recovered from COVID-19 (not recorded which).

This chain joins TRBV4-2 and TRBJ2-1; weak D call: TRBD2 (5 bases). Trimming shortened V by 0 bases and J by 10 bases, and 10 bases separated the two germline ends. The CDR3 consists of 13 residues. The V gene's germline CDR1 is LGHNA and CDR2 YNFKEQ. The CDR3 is CASSQDRRGEQFF. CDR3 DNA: TGTGCCAGCAGCCAAGATAGGCGAGGGGAGCAGTTCTTC.

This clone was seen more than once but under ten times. The CDR3 nucleotides read TGTGCCATCAGTGTAGCGGGGAATCAGCCCCAGCATTTT. It translates to CAISVAGNQPQHF. The chain couples TRBV10-3 to TRBJ1-5, with D hard to call. This CDR3 comprises 13 residues. Per germline, CDR1 ENHRY and CDR2 SYGVKD. The V and J ends lost 4 bases and 4 bases respectively, with 8 bases between them.

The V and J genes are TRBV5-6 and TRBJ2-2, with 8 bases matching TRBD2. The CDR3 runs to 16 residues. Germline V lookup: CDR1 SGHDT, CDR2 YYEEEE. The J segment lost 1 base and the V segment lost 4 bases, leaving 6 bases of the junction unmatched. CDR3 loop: CASSPGLAGNTGELFF. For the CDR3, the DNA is TGTGCCAGCAGCCCCGGCCTAGCGGGGAACACCGGGGAGCTGTTTTTT.

The CDR3 nucleotides read TGTGCCAGCAGCTCCCGACAGGGAATCTATGGCTACACCTTC. This gives the protein CASSSRQGIYGYTF. The chain has TRBV5-4 and TRBJ1-2; TRBD1 aligns across 7 bases. The germline V gene has CDR1 SGHNT and CDR2 YYREEE (reference sequence). The CDR3 runs 14 residues. The V gene end was trimmed by 3 bases and the J gene end by 4 bases; junction bases not matched to a gene: 6.

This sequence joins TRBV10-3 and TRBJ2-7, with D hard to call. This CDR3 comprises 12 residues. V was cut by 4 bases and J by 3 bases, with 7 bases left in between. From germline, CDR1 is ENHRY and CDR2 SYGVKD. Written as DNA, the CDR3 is TGTGCCATCAGTGCGGTGAACTACGAGCAGTACTTC. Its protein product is CAISAVNYEQYF.

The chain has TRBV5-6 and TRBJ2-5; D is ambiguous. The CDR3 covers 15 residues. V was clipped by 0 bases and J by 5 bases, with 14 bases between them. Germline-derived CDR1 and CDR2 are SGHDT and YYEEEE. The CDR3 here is CASSLEATMLETQYF. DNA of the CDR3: TGTGCCAGCAGCTTGGAAGCCACCATGCTGGAGACCCAGTACTTC.

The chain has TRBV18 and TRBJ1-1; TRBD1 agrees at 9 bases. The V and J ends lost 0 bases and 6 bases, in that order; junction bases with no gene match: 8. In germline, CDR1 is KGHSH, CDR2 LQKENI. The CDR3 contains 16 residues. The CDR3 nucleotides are TGTGCCAGCTCACCACCGTTAGGACAGGGGTGGGCTGAAGCTTTCTTT. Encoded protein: CASSPPLGQGWAEAFF. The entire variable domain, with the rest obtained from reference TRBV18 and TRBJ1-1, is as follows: NAGVMQNPRHLVRRRGQEARLRCSPMKGHSHVYWYRQLPEEGLKFMVYLQKENIIDESGMPKERFSAEFPKEGPSILRIQQVVRGDSAAYFCASSPPLGQGWAEAFFGQGTRLTVV.

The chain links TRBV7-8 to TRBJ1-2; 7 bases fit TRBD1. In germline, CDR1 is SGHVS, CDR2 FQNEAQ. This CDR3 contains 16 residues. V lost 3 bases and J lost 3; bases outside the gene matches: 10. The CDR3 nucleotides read TGTGCCAGCAGCTTCGACAGGGTGGGCTTTGACTATGGCTACACCTTC. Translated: CASSFDRVGFDYGYTF.

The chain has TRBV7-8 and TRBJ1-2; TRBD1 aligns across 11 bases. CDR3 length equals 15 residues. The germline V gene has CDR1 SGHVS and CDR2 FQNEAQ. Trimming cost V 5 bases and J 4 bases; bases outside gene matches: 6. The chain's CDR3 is CASSTDRGPFYGYTF. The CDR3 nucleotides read TGTGCCAGCAGCACGGACAGGGGGCCTTTCTATGGCTACACCTTC.

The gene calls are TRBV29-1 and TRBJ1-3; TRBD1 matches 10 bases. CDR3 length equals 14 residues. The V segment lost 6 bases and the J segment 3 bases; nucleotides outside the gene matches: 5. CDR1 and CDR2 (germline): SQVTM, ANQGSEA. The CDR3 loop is CSVGGTGVGNTIYF. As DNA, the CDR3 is TGCAGCGTCGGAGGGACAGGGGTTGGAAACACCATATATTTT.

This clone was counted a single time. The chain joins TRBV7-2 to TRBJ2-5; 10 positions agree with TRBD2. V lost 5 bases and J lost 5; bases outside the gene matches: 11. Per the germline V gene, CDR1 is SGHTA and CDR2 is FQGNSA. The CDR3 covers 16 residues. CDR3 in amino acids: CASSILSGGAYETQYF. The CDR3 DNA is TGTGCCAGCAGCATCCTAAGCGGGGGGGCCTATGAGACCCAGTACTTC. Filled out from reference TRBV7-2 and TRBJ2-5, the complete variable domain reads GAGVSQSPSNKVTEKGKDVELRCDPISGHTALYWYRQSLGQGLEFLIYFQGNSAPDKSGLPSDRFSAERTGGSVSTLTIQRTQQEDSAVYLCASSILSGGAYETQYFGPGTRLLVL.